Reported below is one T cell receptor (beta chain). Antigen specificity is unknown. The V gene lost 2 bases and the J gene lost 5 bases, with 18 bases spanning the gap. The CDR3 has 15 amino acids. CDR1 GTSNPN and CDR2 SVGIG come from the germline V gene (reference sequence). The data derive from a study of cytomegalovirus exposure and HLA in healthy donors. Whole-study context: Early released data comprised about 90 million unique TCRs from HLA-typed donors.

General study results and limits: A few chains linked to CMV were shown in vitro to be specific for CMV antigens. A missense variant in DCLRE1C was later tied to TCR beta V- and J-gene trimming. Associated with cytomegalovirus, according to the listing, were some 180 TCR beta chains.

The PCR contained 60 Vbeta and 13 Jbeta primers. Only in-frame clones appear in the TCRdb table, and some are missing; sequencing was by immunoSEQ multiplex PCR. The sample shows around 130,000 clones, approximately 80% of them seen only once. Sequencing used PBMCs. The clonotype originates from a man aged 40-49 years in good health and CMV-seronegative. This chain connects TRBV30 to TRBJ1-2; tentatively, D is TRBD1 (5 bases). The CDR3 region has the DNA TGTGCCTGGAGTCGGGTCCAGGGCCCTGGGTATGGCTACACCTTC. This sequence encodes CAWSRVQGPGYGYTF.